A selection of T cell receptor beta chains follows, all from one sample in a study of control samples from healthy donors and cancer patients. The repertoire was sequenced with immunoSEQ multiplex PCR; TCRdb's copy has only in-frame clones and lacks some. The sample consists of around 160,000 clones, over 85% of them appearing once. Source material: blood. The receptors shown here come from a man between 18 and 29 years old in good health. Both conserved end residues are part of each CDR3. The D gene is left open where the match is weak. Size values are once, few and many counts, or a class for expanded clones, and some rows have none.

v_call: TRBV14
clone_size: -
d_call: TRBD2
j_call: TRBJ2-1
cdr3_aa: CASSGSGGGRYNEQFF
cdr3_nt: TGTGCCAGCAGCGGGAGCGGGGGGGGACGCTACAATGAGCAGTTCTTC

v_call: TRBV11-2
clone_size: -
d_call: -
j_call: TRBJ1-4
cdr3_aa: CASSKAEANEKLFF
cdr3_nt: TGTGCCAGCAGCAAAGCGGAGGCTAATGAAAAACTGTTTTTT

v_call: TRBV2
clone_size: once
d_call: TRBD1
j_call: TRBJ1-1
cdr3_aa: CASSEGPRAGGTEAFF
cdr3_nt: TGTGCCAGCAGTGAAGGTCCTAGGGCAGGGGGGACTGAAGCTTTCTTT

v_call: TRBV30
clone_size: -
d_call: TRBD1
j_call: TRBJ1-1
cdr3_aa: CAWSVGGQGETEAFF
cdr3_nt: TGTGCCTGGAGTGTGGGAGGACAGGGCGAAACTGAAGCTTTCTTT

v_call: TRBV7-9
clone_size: -
d_call: -
j_call: TRBJ1-1
cdr3_aa: CASSFSARATEAFF
cdr3_nt: TGTGCCAGCAGCTTCTCTGCAAGGGCCACTGAAGCTTTCTTT

v_call: TRBV7-8
clone_size: -
d_call: -
j_call: TRBJ1-4
cdr3_aa: CASSFRRFRGSGEKLFF
cdr3_nt: TGTGCCAGCAGCTTCCGACGATTCCGAGGTAGCGGTGAAAAACTGTTTTTT

v_call: TRBV7-9
clone_size: once
d_call: TRBD2
j_call: TRBJ2-3
cdr3_aa: CASSPGTSGRATDTQYF
cdr3_nt: TGTGCCAGCAGCCCTGGGACTAGCGGGAGGGCCACAGATACGCAGTATTTT

v_call: TRBV24-1
clone_size: -
d_call: -
j_call: TRBJ2-3
cdr3_aa: CATSVVGTDTQYF
cdr3_nt: TGTGCCACCAGTGTAGTGGGCACAGATACGCAGTATTTT

v_call: TRBV4-3
clone_size: -
d_call: -
j_call: TRBJ1-2
cdr3_aa: CASSLRLLMVGGPNRNGYTF
cdr3_nt: TGCGCCAGCAGCCTCCGCCTTCTTATGGTTGGCGGACCCAATCGAAATGGCTACACCTTC

v_call: TRBV4-3
clone_size: -
d_call: TRBD2
j_call: TRBJ2-1
cdr3_aa: CASSFRTSLVEQFF
cdr3_nt: TGCGCCAGCAGCTTTCGGACTAGCCTCGTCGAGCAGTTCTTC

v_call: TRBV11-2
clone_size: -
d_call: -
j_call: TRBJ1-1
cdr3_aa: CASSLDRWNTEAFF
cdr3_nt: TGTGCCAGCAGCTTAGACAGATGGAACACTGAAGCTTTCTTT

v_call: TRBV18
clone_size: -
d_call: TRBD1
j_call: TRBJ2-5
cdr3_aa: CASSPSRSGTGRVETQYF
cdr3_nt: TGTGCCAGCTCACCTTCGAGATCCGGGACAGGGAGAGTGGAGACCCAGTACTTC

v_call: TRBV12-3/TRBV12-4
clone_size: once
d_call: TRBD2
j_call: TRBJ2-3
cdr3_aa: CASGGGSTDTQYF
cdr3_nt: TGTGCCAGCGGGGGGGGTAGCACAGATACGCAGTATTTT

v_call: TRBV15
clone_size: -
d_call: TRBD2
j_call: TRBJ2-2
cdr3_aa: CATSKSGGSGELFF
cdr3_nt: TGTGCCACCAGCAAATCGGGGGGAAGCGGGGAGCTGTTTTTT

v_call: TRBV7-8
clone_size: -
d_call: -
j_call: TRBJ2-1
cdr3_aa: CASSLGLSPVNEQFF
cdr3_nt: TGTGCCAGCAGCTTAGGACTCAGCCCTGTTAATGAGCAGTTCTTC

v_call: TRBV10-3
clone_size: -
d_call: -
j_call: TRBJ1-2
cdr3_aa: CAISEFPGGVYGYTF
cdr3_nt: TGTGCCATCAGTGAGTTCCCGGGAGGGGTCTATGGCTACACCTTC

v_call: TRBV27
clone_size: -
d_call: TRBD1
j_call: TRBJ2-3
cdr3_aa: CASSRRTGSADTQYF
cdr3_nt: TGTGCCAGCAGTAGAAGGACAGGCTCGGCAGATACGCAGTATTTT

v_call: TRBV2
clone_size: -
d_call: -
j_call: TRBJ1-2
cdr3_aa: CASSATRGGQIYGYTF
cdr3_nt: TGTGCCAGCAGTGCGACCAGGGGCGGACAAATCTATGGCTACACCTTC

v_call: TRBV19
clone_size: once
d_call: -
j_call: TRBJ1-4
cdr3_aa: CASSIQGRGNEKLFF
cdr3_nt: TGTGCCAGTAGTATACAAGGCCGCGGGAATGAAAAACTGTTTTTT